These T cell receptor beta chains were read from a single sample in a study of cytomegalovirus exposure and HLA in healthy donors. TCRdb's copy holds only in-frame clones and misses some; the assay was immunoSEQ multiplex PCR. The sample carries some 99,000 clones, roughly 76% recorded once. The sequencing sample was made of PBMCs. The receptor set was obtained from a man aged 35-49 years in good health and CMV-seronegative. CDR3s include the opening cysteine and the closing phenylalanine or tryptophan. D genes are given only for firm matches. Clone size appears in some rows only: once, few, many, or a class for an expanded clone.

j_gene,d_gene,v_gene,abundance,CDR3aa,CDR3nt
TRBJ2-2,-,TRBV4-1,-,CASSQVSTGELFF,TGCGCCAGCAGCCAAGTCAGCACCGGGGAGCTGTTTTTT
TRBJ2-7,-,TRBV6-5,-,CASSKTPRTPYEQYF,TGTGCCAGCAGTAAAACACCCCGAACCCCCTACGAGCAGTACTTC
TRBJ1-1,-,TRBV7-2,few,CASSNSRGYHTEAFF,TGTGCCAGCAGTAACTCCCGGGGGTATCATACTGAAGCTTTCTTT
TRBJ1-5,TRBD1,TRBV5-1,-,CASSLGTGTGVDQPQHF,TGCGCCAGCAGCTTGGGGACAGGGACGGGTGTCGATCAGCCCCAGCATTTT
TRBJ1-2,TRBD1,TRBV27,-,CASSLRTGAYGYTF,TGTGCCAGCAGTCTGAGGACAGGTGCCTATGGCTACACCTTC
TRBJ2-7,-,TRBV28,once,CACRGGSYEQYF,TGTGCCTGCAGGGGGGGCTCCTACGAGCAGTACTTC
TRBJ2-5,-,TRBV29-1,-,CSVDSGRRRETQYF,TGCAGCGTTGACAGCGGACGACGCCGAGAGACCCAGTACTTC
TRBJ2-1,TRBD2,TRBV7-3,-,CASSLRGGSGGMNEQFF,TGTGCCAGCAGCTTAAGGGGTGGTAGCGGGGGGATGAATGAGCAGTTCTTC
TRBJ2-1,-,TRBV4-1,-,CASSQEMMAGVGEQFF,TGCGCCAGCAGCCAAGAAATGATGGCAGGGGTGGGTGAGCAGTTCTTC
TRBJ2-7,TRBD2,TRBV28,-,CASSSSGNNEQYF,TGTGCCAGCAGTTCTAGCGGGAACAACGAGCAGTACTTC
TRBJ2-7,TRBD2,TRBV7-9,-,CASSPLPAGEDYEQYF,TGTGCCAGCAGCCCTTTACCAGCGGGAGAAGACTACGAGCAGTACTTC
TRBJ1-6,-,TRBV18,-,CAGSRAGERSPLHF,TGTGCCGGCTCCCGGGCAGGGGAGCGTTCACCCCTCCACTTT
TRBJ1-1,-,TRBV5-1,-,CASSTGKNTEAFF,TGCGCCAGCAGCACCGGGAAAAACACTGAAGCTTTCTTT
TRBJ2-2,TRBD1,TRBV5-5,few,CASSTGQGTTGELFF,TGTGCCAGCAGCACAGGACAGGGCACCACCGGGGAGCTGTTTTTT